The rows below give T cell receptor beta chains drawn from one sample of a study of T cells in Graves' hyperthyroidism and ophthalmopathy. TCRdb re-analysed the multiplex PCR reads in MiXCR, keeping a single row per CDR3 protein. The repertoire holds approximately 570,000 distinct CDR3 sequences, with 20% as singletons. Sequencing input: blood. These receptors came from a man in his forties with Graves' ophthalmopathy. CDR3s include the opening cysteine and the closing phenylalanine or tryptophan. Each record gives: J gene, D gene, CDR3 length, clone size, V gene, CDR3 DNA, CDR3 protein. D genes are given only for firm matches. Only some rows state a clone size, as once, few, many or a class for expanded clones.

>TRBJ2-2|NA|13|few|TRBV2
TGTGCCAGCAGCGTCGGACGGTCCGGGGAGCTGTTTTTT
CASSVGRSGELFF
>TRBJ2-5|NA|15|many|TRBV28
TGTGCCAGCAGTGAGTCTAGCGGGGACAGGGAGACCCAGTACTTC
CASSESSGDRETQYF
>TRBJ1-6|NA|14|NA|TRBV9
TGTGCCAGCAGCGTAGCCCCGACTGATTCACCCCTCCACTTT
CASSVAPTDSPLHF
>TRBJ1-5|NA|14|few|TRBV10-2
TGCGCCAGCAGTGAGTCGTCGGTAACTCAGCCCCAGCATTTT
CASSESSVTQPQHF
>TRBJ2-2|TRBD1|14|few|TRBV6-1
TGTGCCAGCAGTGGGGACAGAGGAACCGGGGAGCTGTTTTTT
CASSGDRGTGELFF
>TRBJ1-2|NA|16|many|TRBV20-1
TGCAGTGCTAGAGATATAAGAAGGGGACCTAACTATGGCTACACCTTC
CSARDIRRGPNYGYTF
>TRBJ2-2|NA|13|NA|TRBV30
TGTGCCTGGAGTATCTCGAACACCGGGGAGCTGTTTTTT
CAWSISNTGELFF
>TRBJ2-1|TRBD2|15|many|TRBV7-2
TGTGCCAGCAGCACTAGCGGGGGGCCTACGATGGAGCAGTTCTTC
CASSTSGGPTMEQFF
>TRBJ2-1|NA|16|many|TRBV28
TGTGCCAGCAGTTTAGGCCTAGTTAGGGGTTACAATGAGCAGTTCTTC
CASSLGLVRGYNEQFF
>TRBJ1-1|TRBD1|14|many|TRBV28
TGTGCCAGCAGTCGGACAGGGGGAAAGACTGAAGCTTTCTTT
CASSRTGGKTEAFF
>TRBJ2-1|NA|14|NA|TRBV7-9
TGTGCCAGCAGCTTAGCCGGCAGCCACAATGAGCAGTTCTTC
CASSLAGSHNEQFF
>TRBJ2-7|TRBD1|15|few|TRBV13
TGTGCCAGCAGCTTTCGACAGGGGCTGGACTACGAGCAGTACTTC
CASSFRQGLDYEQYF
>TRBJ2-7|NA|16|few|TRBV10-1
TGCGCCAGCATCTCCACCACGGGCAGGCACCAATACGAGCAGTACTTC
CASISTTGRHQYEQYF
>TRBJ2-4|TRBD1|14|NA|TRBV6-1
TGTGCCAGCAGTGGAGGGGACAGAAAAAACATTCAGTACTTC
CASSGGDRKNIQYF
>TRBJ1-2|NA|14|many|TRBV6-1
TGTGCCAGCAGTGAAGGGACATCGAACTATGGCTACACCTTC
CASSEGTSNYGYTF
>TRBJ1-2|NA|14|NA|TRBV14
TGTGCCAGCAGCCCTCTTGCGAACCTCTATGGCTACACCTTC
CASSPLANLYGYTF
>TRBJ2-1|NA|12|many|TRBV18
TGTGCCAGCTCACCCCTTTTAAATGAGCAGTTCTTC
CASSPLLNEQFF
>TRBJ2-7|NA|15|few|TRBV18
TGTGCCAGCTCAGCTGAGAAGGGAGTCTCCTACGAGCAGTACTTC
CASSAEKGVSYEQYF
>TRBJ1-1|TRBD1|12|NA|TRBV6-2/TRBV6-3
TGTGCGTCAGGGGGCCTGGAGGGGGAAGCTTTCTTT
CASGGLEGEAFF
>TRBJ2-1|TRBD2|18|few|TRBV14
TGTGCCAGCAGCCACGACCCAAGGGCGGGAGTTGGCTACAATGAGCAGTTCTTC
CASSHDPRAGVGYNEQFF
>TRBJ2-4|NA|14|few|TRBV3-1
TGTGCCAGCAGTTCCGCAGGAACCAAAAACATTCAGTACTTC
CASSSAGTKNIQYF
>TRBJ1-6|NA|15|NA|TRBV28
TGTGCCAGCAGTCCCTCCGACGGGTATAATTCACCCCTCCACTTT
CASSPSDGYNSPLHF
>TRBJ2-7|TRBD2|17|few|TRBV11-2
TGTGCCAGCAGCTCCGAGTTATTAGCGGGAGCTTCCTACGAGCAGTACTTC
CASSSELLAGASYEQYF
>TRBJ2-4|TRBD2|16|NA|TRBV10-3
TGTGCCATCAGTGATGGGTGGCGGGGGGCCATGAACATTCAGTACTTC
CAISDGWRGAMNIQYF
>TRBJ2-1|TRBD1|14|NA|TRBV5-1
TGCGCCAGCAGCTTGGCCGGGACAGGGGATGAGCAGTTCTTC
CASSLAGTGDEQFF
>TRBJ2-1|TRBD2|14|NA|TRBV29-1
TGCAGCGTGGGGACTAGCCACCTGCGCAATGAGCAGTTCTTC
CSVGTSHLRNEQFF
>TRBJ1-2|TRBD1|14|few|TRBV30
TGTGCCTGGAGTGTCAAGGGACAGAACTATGGCTACACCTTC
CAWSVKGQNYGYTF
>TRBJ1-2|TRBD1|13|NA|TRBV7-9
TGTGCCAGCAGCCGAGGGGGCGCAAATGGCTACACCTTC
CASSRGGANGYTF
>TRBJ2-7|NA|14|NA|TRBV20-1
TGCAGTGCTCCCATCGGGGCCGTGGGCTACGAGCAGTACTTC
CSAPIGAVGYEQYF
>TRBJ2-2|TRBD2|14|many|TRBV7-2
TGTGCCAGCAGACCCAGCGGGAGCACCGGGGAGCTGTTTTTT
CASRPSGSTGELFF
>TRBJ2-7|NA|14|many|TRBV7-2
TGTGCCAGCAGCTTACTTTTAGGAGTTGGCGAGCAGTACTTC
CASSLLLGVGEQYF
>TRBJ2-1|TRBD2|17|NA|TRBV7-2
TGTGCCAGCAGCCCCCCCGGGGCCAGCGGGATTGGAAATGAGCAGTTCTTC
CASSPPGASGIGNEQFF
>TRBJ2-2|NA|13|NA|TRBV29-1
TGCAGCGTGGGACCTCACAACACCGGGGAGCTGTTTTTT
CSVGPHNTGELFF
>TRBJ1-1|TRBD1|17|NA|TRBV18
TGTGCCAGCTCACCCTTTACGGACAGGGGGTCGGTAACTGAAGCTTTCTTT
CASSPFTDRGSVTEAFF
>TRBJ1-5|NA|15|NA|TRBV20-1
TGCAGTGCTAGAATCCCGGAGAGTAAAAATCGGCCCCAGCATTTT
CSARIPESKNRPQHF
>TRBJ2-7|TRBD1|15|few|TRBV9
TGTGCCACCTACAACCGGGACAGGGTCTGCCACGAGCAGTACTTC
CATYNRDRVCHEQYF
>TRBJ2-5|NA|14|many|TRBV18
TGTGCCAGCTCACCATGGGACGGGACGGAGACCCAGTACTTC
CASSPWDGTETQYF
>TRBJ2-1|TRBD1|14|NA|TRBV6-9
TGTGCCAGCAGTTGGACAGGGAGCTCCTATGAGCAGTTCTTC
CASSWTGSSYEQFF
>TRBJ2-1|TRBD1|16|NA|TRBV19
TGTGCCAGTAGTATAGCGGGACAGGGGTCCTACAATGAGCAGTTCTTC
CASSIAGQGSYNEQFF
>TRBJ2-5|NA|12|few|TRBV29-1
TGCAGCGTTGTTGAGGGGGGGGAGACCCAGTACTTC
CSVVEGGETQYF
>TRBJ1-1|NA|13|NA|TRBV9
TGTGCCAGCAGCCCCTCGGGCGGTTCTGAAGCTTTCTTT
CASSPSGGSEAFF
>TRBJ1-1|TRBD1|14|NA|TRBV20-1
TGCAGTGCCAGAGGTCGGACAGGGGACACTGAAGCTTTCTTT
CSARGRTGDTEAFF
>TRBJ2-7|NA|12|NA|TRBV12-3/TRBV12-4
TGTGCCAGCAGTTTTGCGGACCACGAGCAGTACTTC
CASSFADHEQYF
>TRBJ1-2|TRBD1|13|NA|TRBV2
TGTGCCAGCAGTACTCGGACAGGGGACGGCTACACCTTC
CASSTRTGDGYTF
>TRBJ1-4|TRBD1|14|few|TRBV20-1
TGCAGTGCTGTGGACAGGGGAGGGGATGAAAAACTGTTTTTT
CSAVDRGGDEKLFF
>TRBJ1-4|TRBD1|15|NA|TRBV12-3/TRBV12-4
TGTGCCAGCAGCCGCGACAGGGTACGGAGTGAAAAACTGTTTTTT
CASSRDRVRSEKLFF
>TRBJ1-3|NA|14|few|TRBV3-1
TGTGCCAGCAGCTTCCGGACAGCCGGAAACACCATATATTTT
CASSFRTAGNTIYF
>TRBJ2-3|NA|14|many|TRBV5-1
TGCGCCAATCCGGTGGCTAACACGGCAGATACGCAGTATTTT
CANPVANTADTQYF